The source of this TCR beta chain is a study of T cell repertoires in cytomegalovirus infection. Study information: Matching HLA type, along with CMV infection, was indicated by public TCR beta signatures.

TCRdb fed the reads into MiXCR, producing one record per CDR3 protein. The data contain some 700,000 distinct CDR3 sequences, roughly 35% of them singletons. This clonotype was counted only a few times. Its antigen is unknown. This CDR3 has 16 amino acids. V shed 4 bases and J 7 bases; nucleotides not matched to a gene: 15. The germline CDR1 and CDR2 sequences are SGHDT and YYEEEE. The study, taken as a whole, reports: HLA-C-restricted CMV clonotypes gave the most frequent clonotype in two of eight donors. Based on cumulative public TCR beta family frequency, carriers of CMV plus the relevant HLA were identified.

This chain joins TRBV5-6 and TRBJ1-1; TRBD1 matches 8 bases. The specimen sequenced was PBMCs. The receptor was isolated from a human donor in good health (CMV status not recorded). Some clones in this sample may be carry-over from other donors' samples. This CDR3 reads CASSIAEIGQGNEAFF. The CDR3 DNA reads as TGTGCCAGCAGCATCGCGGAGATTGGACAGGGAAATGAAGCTTTCTTT.